This TCR beta chain originates from a study of cytomegalovirus exposure and HLA in healthy donors. A multiplex PCR was run with 60 Vbeta primers and 13 Jbeta primers. Sequencing was performed with immunoSEQ multiplex PCR; in TCRdb, only in-frame clones are kept and a portion is missing. The sample holds over 100,000 clones; around 80% are singletons and the top ten take around 1.6%. The CDR3 sequence is 15 residues long. Germline loops: CDR1 SGHDT, CDR2 YYEEEE. V lost 0 bases, J lost 6 bases, and 7 bases stayed unmatched. Study results and caveats: Cytomegalovirus status, reportedly, was diagnosed with high specificity and sensitivity by the classifier. Among TCR beta chains, those listed as cytomegalovirus-associated numbered 164. In all likelihood, a cluster of highly shared sequence variants was a sequencing artifact. TCR beta chains associated with HLA were, in a later analysis, more clonally expanded than equally common others.

As for this clone: The antigen is undetermined.

The specimen sequenced was PBMCs. The TCR comes from a female donor in good health and CMV-seronegative. This sequence joins TRBV5-6 and TRBJ2-7; 9 nucleotides match TRBD1. CDR3: CASSLAGNRGREQYF. CDR3 coding DNA: TGTGCCAGCAGCTTGGCGGGAAACAGGGGGCGCGAGCAGTACTTC.